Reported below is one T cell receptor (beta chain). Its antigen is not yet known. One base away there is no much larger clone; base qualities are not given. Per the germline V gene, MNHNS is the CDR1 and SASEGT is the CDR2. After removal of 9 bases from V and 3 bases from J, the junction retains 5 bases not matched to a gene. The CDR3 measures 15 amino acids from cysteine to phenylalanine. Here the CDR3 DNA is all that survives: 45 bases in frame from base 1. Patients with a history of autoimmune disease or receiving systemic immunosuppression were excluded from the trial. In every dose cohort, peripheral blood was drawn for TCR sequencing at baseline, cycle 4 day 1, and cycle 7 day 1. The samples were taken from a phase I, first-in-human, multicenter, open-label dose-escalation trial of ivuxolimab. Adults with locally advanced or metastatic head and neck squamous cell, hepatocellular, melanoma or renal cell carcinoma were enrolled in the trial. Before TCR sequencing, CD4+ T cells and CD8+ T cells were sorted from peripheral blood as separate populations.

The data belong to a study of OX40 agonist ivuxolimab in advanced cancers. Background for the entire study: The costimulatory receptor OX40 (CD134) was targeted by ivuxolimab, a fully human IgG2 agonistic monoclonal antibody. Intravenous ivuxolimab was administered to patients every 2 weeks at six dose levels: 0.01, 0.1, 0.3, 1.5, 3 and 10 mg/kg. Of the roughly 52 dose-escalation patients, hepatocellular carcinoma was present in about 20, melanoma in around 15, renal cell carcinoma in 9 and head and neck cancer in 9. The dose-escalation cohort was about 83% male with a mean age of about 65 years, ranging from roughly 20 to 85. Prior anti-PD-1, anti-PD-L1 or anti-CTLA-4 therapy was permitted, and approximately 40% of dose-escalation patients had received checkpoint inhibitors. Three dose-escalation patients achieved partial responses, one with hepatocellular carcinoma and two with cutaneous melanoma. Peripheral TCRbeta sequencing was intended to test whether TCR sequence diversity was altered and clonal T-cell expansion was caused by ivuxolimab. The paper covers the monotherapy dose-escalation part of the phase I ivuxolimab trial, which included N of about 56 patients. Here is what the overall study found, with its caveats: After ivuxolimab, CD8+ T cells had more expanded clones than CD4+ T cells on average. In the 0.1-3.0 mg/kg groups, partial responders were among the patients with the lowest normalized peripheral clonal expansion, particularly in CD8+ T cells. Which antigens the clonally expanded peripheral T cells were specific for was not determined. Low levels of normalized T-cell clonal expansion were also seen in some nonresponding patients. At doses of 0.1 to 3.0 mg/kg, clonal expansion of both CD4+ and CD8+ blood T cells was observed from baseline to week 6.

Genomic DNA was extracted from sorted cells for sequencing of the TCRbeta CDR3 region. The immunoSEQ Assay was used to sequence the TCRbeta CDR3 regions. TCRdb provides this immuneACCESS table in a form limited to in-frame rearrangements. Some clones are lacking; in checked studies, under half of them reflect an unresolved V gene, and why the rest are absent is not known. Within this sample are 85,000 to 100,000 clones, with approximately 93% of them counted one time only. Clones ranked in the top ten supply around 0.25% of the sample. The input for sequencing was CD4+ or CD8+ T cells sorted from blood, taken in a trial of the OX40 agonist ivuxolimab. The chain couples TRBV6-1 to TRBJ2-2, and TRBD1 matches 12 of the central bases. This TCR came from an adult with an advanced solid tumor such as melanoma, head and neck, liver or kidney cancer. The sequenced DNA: TGTGCCAGTGGGACAGGGGGCGCCGACACCGGGGAGCTGTTTTTT. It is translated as CASGTGGADTGELFF.